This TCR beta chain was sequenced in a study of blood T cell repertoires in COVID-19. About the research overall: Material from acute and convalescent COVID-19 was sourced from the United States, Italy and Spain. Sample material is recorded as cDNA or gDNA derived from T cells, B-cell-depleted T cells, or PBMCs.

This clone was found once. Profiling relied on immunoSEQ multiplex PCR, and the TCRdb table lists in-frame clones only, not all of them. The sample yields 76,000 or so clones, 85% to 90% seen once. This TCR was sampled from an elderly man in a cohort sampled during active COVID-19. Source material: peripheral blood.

The DNA for the CDR3 is TGTGCCAGCAGCCTGACAGGGGGCCTTTCACCCCTCCACTTT. Translation: CASSLTGGLSPLHF. The chain is built from TRBV7-9 and TRBJ1-6; TRBD1 matches 10 bases. Unmatched junction bases numbered 4, after V lost 5 bases and J lost 9 bases. The CDR3 covers 14 residues. Germline V CDR1 and CDR2: SEHNR, FQNEAQ (reference sequence).